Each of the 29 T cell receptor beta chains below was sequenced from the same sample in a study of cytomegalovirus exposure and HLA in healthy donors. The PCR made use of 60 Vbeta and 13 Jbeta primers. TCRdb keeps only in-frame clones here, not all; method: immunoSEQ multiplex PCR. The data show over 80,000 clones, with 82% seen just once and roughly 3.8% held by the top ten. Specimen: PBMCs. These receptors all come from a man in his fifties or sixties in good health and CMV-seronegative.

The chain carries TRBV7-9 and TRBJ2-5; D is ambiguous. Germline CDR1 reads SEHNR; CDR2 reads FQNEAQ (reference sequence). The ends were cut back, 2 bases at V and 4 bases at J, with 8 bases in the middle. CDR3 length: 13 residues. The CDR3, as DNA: TGTGCCAGCAGCTTACCGCCAGGAGAGACCCAGTACTTC. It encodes CASSLPPGETQYF.

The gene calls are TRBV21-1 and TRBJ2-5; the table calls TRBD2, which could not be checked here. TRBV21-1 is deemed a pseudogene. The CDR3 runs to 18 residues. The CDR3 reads CASSNRLKVAGRQETQYF. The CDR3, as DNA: TGTGCCAGCAGCAACAGGCTGAAGGTAGCGGGACGGCAAGAGACCCAGTACTTC.

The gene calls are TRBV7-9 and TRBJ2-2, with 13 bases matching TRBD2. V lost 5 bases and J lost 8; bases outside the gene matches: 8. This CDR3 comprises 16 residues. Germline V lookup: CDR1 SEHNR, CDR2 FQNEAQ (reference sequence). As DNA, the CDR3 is TGTGCCAGCAGCCCCGGACTAGCGGGAGTAGAGGGGGAGCTGTTTTTT. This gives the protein CASSPGLAGVEGELFF.

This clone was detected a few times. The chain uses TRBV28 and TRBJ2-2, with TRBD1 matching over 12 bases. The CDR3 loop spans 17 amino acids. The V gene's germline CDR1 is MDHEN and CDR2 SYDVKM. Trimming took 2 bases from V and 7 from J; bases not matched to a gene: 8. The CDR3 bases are TGTGCCAGCAGTTTAATGGCGGGACAGGGGGCTAACGGGGAGCTGTTTTTT. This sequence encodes CASSLMAGQGANGELFF.

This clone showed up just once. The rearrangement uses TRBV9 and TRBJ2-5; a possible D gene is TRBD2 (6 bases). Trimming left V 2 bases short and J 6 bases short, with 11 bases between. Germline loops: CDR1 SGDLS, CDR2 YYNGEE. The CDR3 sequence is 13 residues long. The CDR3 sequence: CASSVGGVQTQYF. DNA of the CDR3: TGTGCCAGCAGCGTGGGAGGAGTGCAGACCCAGTACTTC.

CDR3 in DNA: TGTGCCAGCAGCTTACCGGGACAGACGATCCACGAGCAGTACTTC. This sequence encodes CASSLPGQTIHEQYF. This chain uses TRBV5-8 with TRBJ2-7, with TRBD1 identical over 7 bases. J gave up 5 bases and V 2 bases, and 10 bases lay outside the gene matches. Looked up from germline, CDR1 is SGHTS and CDR2 is YDEGEE. The CDR3 is made up of 15 amino acids.

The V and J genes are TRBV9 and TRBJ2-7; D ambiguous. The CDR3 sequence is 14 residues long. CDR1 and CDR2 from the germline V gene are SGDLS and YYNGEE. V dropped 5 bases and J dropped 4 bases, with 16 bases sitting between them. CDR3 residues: CASSAPSNQYEQYF. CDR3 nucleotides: TGTGCCAGCAGTGCGCCTAGTAACCAATACGAGCAGTACTTC.

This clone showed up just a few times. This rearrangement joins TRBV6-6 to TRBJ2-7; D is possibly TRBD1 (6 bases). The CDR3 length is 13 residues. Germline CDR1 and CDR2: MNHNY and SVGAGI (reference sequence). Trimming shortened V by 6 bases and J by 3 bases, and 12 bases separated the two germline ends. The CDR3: CASRWDTFYEQYF. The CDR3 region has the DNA TGTGCCAGCAGGTGGGACACCTTCTACGAGCAGTACTTC.

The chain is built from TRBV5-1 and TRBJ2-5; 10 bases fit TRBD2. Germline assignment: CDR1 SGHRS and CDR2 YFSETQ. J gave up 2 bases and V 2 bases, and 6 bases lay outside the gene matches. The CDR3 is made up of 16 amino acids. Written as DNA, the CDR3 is TGCGCCAGCAGCTTTGTTGGGGGACTAGCGCAAGAGACCCAGTACTTC. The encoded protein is CASSFVGGLAQETQYF. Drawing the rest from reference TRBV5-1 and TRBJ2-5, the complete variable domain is KAGVTQTPRYLIKTRGQQVTLSCSPISGHRSVSWYQQTPGQGLQFLFEYFSETQRNKGNFPGRFSGRQFSNSRSEMNVSTLELGDSALYLCASSFVGGLAQETQYFGPGTRLLVL.

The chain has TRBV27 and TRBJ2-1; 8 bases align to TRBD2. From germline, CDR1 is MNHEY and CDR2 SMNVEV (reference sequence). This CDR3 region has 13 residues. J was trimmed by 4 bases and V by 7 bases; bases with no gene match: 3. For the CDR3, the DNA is TGTGCCAGCAAAGCGGGGGCGTACAATGAGCAGTTCTTC. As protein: CASKAGAYNEQFF.

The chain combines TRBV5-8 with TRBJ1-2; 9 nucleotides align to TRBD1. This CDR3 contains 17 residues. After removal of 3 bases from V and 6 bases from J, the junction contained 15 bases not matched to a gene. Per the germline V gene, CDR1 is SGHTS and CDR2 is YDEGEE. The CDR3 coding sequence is TGTGCCAGCAGCTCAACCGGGACAGGGTCGATTTTCAATGGCTACACCTTC. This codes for CASSSTGTGSIFNGYTF.

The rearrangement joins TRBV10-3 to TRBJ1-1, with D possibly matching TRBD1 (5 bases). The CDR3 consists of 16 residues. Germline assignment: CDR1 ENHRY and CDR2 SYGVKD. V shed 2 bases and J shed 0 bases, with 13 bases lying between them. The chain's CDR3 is CAISEVPGGMNTEAFF. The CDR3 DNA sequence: TGTGCCATCAGTGAGGTTCCCGGGGGAATGAACACTGAAGCTTTCTTT.

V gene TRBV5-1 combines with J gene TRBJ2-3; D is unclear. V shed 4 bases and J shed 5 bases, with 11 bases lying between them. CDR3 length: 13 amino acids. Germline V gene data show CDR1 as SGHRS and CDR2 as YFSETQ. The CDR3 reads CASSPGRRDTQYF. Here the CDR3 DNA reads TGCGCCAGCAGCCCTGGCAGAAGAGATACGCAGTATTTT.

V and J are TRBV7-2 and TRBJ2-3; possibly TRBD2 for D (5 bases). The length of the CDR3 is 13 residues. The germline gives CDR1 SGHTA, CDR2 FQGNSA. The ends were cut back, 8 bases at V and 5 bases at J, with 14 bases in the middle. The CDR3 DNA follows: TGTGCCAGCTCATTCGGGAAGGGAGATACGCAGTATTTT. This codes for CASSFGKGDTQYF.

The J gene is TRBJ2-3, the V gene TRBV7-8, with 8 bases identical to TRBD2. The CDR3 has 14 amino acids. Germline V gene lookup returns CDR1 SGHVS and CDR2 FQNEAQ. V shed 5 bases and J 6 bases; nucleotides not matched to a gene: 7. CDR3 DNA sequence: TGTGCCAGCAGCGTAAGCGGGAGTCGGGATACGCAGTATTTT. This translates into CASSVSGSRDTQYF.

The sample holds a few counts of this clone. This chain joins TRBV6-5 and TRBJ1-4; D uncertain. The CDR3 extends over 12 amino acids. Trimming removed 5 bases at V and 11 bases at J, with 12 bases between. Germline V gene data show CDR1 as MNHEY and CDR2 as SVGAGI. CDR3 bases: TGTGCCAGCAGTGGCCGCGGGGATAAACTGTTTTTT. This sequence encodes CASSGRGDKLFF.

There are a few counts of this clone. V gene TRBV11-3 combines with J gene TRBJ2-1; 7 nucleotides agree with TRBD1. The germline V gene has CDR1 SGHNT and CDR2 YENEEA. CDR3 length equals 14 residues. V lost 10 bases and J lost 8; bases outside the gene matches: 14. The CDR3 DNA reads TGTGCCACCTCCCGACAGGGCAAGGGGGATGAGCAGTTCTTC. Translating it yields CATSRQGKGDEQFF.

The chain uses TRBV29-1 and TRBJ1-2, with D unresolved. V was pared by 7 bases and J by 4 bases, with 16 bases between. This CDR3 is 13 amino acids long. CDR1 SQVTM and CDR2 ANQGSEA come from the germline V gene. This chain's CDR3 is CSAGGLGFYGYTF. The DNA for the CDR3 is TGCAGCGCCGGAGGTTTAGGGTTCTATGGCTACACCTTC.

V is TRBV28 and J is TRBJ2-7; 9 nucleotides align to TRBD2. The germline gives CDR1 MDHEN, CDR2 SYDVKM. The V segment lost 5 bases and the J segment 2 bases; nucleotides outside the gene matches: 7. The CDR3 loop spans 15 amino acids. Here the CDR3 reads CASSSWGTSTYEQYF. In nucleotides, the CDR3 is TGTGCCAGCAGTAGTTGGGGGACTAGCACCTACGAGCAGTACTTC.

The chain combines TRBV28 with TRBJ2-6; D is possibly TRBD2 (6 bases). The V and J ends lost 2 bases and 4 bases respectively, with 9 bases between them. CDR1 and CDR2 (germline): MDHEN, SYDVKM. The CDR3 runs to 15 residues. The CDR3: CASSLGGPGANVLTF. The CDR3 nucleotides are TGTGCCAGCAGTTTAGGAGGGCCCGGGGCCAACGTCCTGACTTTC.

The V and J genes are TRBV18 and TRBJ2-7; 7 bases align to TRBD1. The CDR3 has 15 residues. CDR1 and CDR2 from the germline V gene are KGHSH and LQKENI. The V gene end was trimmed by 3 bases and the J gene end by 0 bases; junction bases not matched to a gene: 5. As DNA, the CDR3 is TGTGCCAGCTCACCCCAGGGGGATAGCTCCTACGAGCAGTACTTC. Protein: CASSPQGDSSYEQYF.

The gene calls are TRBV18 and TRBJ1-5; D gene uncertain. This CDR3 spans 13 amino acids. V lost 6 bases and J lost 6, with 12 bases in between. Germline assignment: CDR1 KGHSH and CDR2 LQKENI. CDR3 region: CASSLQASQPQHF. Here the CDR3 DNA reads TGTGCCAGCTCCCTCCAAGCGAGTCAGCCCCAGCATTTT.

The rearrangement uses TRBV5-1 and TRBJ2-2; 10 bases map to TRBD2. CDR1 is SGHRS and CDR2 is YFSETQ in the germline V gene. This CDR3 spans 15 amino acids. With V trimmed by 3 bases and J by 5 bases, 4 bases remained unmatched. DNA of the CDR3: TGCGCCAGCAGCTCGCTAGCGGGAGATACCGGGGAGCTGTTTTTT. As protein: CASSSLAGDTGELFF.

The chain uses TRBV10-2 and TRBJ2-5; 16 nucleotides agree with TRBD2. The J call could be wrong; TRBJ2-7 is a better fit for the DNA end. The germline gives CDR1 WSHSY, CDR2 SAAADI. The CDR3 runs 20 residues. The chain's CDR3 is CASSDLTGTSGRAGTYEQYF. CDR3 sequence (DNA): TGCGCCAGCAGTGACCTTACCGGGACTAGCGGGAGGGCCGGAACCTACGAGCAGTACTTC.

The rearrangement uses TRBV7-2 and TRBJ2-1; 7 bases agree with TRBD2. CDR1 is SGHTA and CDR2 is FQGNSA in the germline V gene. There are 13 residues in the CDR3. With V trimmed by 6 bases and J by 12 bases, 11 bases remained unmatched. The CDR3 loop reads CASRSGVGVAQFF. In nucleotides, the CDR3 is TGTGCCAGCAGGAGCGGGGTGGGGGTAGCGCAGTTCTTC.

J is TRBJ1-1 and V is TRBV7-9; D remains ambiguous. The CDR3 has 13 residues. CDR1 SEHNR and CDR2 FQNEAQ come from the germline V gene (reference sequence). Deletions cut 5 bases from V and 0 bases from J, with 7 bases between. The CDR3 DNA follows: TGTGCCAGCAGCCGAACTATGAACACTGAAGCTTTCTTT. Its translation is CASSRTMNTEAFF.

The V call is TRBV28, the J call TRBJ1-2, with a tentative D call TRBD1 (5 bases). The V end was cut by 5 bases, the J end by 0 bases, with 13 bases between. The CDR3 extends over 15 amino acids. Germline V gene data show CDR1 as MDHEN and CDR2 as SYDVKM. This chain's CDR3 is CASSTLTVPNYGYTF. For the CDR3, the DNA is TGTGCCAGCAGTACCCTGACAGTACCTAACTATGGCTACACCTTC.

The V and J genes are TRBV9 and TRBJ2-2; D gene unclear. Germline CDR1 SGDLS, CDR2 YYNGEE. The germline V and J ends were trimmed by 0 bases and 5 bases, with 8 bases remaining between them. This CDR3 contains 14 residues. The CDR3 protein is CASSVALLTGELFF. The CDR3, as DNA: TGTGCCAGCAGCGTAGCCCTTCTGACCGGGGAGCTGTTTTTT.

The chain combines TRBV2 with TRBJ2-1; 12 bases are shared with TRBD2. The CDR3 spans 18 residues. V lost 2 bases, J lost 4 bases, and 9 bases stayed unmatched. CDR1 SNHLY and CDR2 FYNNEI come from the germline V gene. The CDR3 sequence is CASSERLAGVKVYNEQFF. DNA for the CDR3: TGTGCCAGCAGTGAACGACTAGCGGGAGTAAAAGTTTACAATGAGCAGTTCTTC.